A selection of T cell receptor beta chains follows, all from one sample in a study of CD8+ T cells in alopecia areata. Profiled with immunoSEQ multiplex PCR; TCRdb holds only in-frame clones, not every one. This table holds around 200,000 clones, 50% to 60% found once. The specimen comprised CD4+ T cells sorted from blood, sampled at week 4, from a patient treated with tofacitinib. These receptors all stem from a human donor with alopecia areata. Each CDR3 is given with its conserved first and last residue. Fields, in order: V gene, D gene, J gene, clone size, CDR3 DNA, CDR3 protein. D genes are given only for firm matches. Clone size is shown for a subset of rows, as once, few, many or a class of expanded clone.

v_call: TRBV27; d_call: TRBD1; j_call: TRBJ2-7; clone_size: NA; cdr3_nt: TGTGCCAGTAGGGACAGGGCCTACGAGCAGTACTTC; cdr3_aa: CASRDRAYEQYF
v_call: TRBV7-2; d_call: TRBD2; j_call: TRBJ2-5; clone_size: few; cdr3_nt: TGTGCCAGCAGCTCCGTGGCGGGAGTGAGGGAGACCCAGTACTTC; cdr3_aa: CASSSVAGVRETQYF
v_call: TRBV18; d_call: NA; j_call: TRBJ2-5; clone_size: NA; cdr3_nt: TGTGCCAGCTCACCGGGGTCGTTGGGGGAGACCCAGTACTTC; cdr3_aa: CASSPGSLGETQYF
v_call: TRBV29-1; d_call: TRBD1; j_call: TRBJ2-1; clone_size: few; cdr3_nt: TGCAGCGTTGGACAGGGTACCTACAATGAGCAGTTCTTC; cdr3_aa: CSVGQGTYNEQFF
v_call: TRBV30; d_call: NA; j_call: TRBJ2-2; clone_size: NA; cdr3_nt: TGTGCCTGGAGATCAACTGGTTCCACCGGGGAGCTGTTTTTT; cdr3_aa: CAWRSTGSTGELFF
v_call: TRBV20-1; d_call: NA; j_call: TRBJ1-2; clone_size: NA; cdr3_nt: TGCAGTGCTAGAACGTATGGCTACACCTTC; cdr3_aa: CSARTYGYTF
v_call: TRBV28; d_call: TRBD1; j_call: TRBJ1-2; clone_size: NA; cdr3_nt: TGTGCCAGCCATGTTGACAGGGATGGCTACACCTTC; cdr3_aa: CASHVDRDGYTF
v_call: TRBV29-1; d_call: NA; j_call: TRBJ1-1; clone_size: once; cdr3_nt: TGCAGCGGACAACAGGGCCCGAACACTGAAGCTTTCTTT; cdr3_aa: CSGQQGPNTEAFF
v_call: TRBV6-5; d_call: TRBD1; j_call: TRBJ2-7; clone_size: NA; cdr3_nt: TGTGCCAGCAGTACGGGACAGCGATACGAGCAGTACTTC; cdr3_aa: CASSTGQRYEQYF
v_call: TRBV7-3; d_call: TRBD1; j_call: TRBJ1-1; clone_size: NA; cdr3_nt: TGTGCCAGCAGCGATTACAGGGGCCTTAAAGCTTTCTTT; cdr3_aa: CASSDYRGLKAFF
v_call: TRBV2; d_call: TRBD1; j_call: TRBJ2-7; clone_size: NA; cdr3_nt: TGTGCCAGCAGTGAAGAGGGGACAGGGGTAGGGTACGAGCAGTACTTC; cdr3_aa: CASSEEGTGVGYEQYF
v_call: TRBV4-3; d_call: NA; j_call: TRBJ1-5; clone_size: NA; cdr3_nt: TGCGCCAGCAGCCAAGATGGGGGGGGCGCAGGACAGCCCCAGCATTTT; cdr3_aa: CASSQDGGGAGQPQHF
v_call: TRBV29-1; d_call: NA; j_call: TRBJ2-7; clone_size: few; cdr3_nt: TGCAGCGTTGAACAGGGGGGAACCTACGAGCAGTACTTC; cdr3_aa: CSVEQGGTYEQYF
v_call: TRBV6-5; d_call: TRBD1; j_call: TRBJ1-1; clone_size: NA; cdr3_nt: TGTGCCAGCAGTCGGGACAGGGTGGCTTTCTTT; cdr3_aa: CASSRDRVAFF
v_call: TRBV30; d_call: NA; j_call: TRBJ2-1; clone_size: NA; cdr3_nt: TGTGCCTGGTCTTTGTTGAATGAGCAGTTCTTC; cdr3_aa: CAWSLLNEQFF
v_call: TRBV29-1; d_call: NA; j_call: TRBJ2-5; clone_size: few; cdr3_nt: TGCAGCGTCCTAGGACAAGCCGGTGGTTTCTACTTC; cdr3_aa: CSVLGQAGGFYF
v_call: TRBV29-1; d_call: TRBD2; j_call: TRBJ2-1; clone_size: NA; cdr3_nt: TGCAGCGTTGTGTATAGCGGGAGTTTGAATGAGCAGTTCTTC; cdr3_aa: CSVVYSGSLNEQFF
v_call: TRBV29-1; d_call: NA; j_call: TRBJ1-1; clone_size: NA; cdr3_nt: TGCAGCGTTGAAGATGGGAGGAACACTGAAGCTTTCTTT; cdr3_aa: CSVEDGRNTEAFF
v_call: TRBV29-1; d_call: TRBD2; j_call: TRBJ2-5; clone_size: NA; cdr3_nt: TGCAGCGCCCCCCCACGGGGGGAGGAGGAGACCCAGTACTTC; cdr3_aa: CSAPPRGEEETQYF
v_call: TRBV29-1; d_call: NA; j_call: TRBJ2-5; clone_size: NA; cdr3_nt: TGCAGCGGTGGACAGTTAGAGACCCAGTACTTC; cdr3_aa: CSGGQLETQYF
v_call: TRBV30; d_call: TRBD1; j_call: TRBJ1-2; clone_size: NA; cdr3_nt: TGTGCCTGGAGTGCGGGGACAGCCTATGGCTACACCTTC; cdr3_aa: CAWSAGTAYGYTF
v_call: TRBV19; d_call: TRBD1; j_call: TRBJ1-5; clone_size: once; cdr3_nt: TGTGCCAGTAGTATACCAAAGGGACAGGCTATTAATCAGCCCCAGCATTTT; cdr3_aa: CASSIPKGQAINQPQHF
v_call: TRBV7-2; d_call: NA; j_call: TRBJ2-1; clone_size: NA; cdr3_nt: TGTGCCAGCAGCTTAATGGCGGGGAGGTACAATGAGCAGTTCTTC; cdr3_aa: CASSLMAGRYNEQFF
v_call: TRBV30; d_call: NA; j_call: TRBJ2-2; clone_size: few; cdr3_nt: TGTGCCTGGGATACTCAAAACACCGGGGAGCTGTTTTTT; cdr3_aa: CAWDTQNTGELFF
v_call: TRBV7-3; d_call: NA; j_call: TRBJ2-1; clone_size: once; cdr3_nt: TGTGCCAGCAGCTTGAACAGGGCCCAAGCCCAGTTCTTC; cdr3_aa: CASSLNRAQAQFF
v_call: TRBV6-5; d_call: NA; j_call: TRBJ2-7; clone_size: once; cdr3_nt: TGTGCCAGCAGTTACTCGCGACAGGGAGGAGGCGAGCAGTACTTC; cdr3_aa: CASSYSRQGGGEQYF
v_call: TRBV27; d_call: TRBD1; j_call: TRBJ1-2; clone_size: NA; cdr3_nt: TGTGCCAGCAGTTTATCTATGGCAGGGGGCGCGGATGGCTACACCTTC; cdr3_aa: CASSLSMAGGADGYTF
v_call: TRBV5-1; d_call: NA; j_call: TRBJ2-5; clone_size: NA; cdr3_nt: TGCGCCAGCAGCTTGCAAGGCAGCCAAGAGACCCAGTACTTC; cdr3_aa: CASSLQGSQETQYF
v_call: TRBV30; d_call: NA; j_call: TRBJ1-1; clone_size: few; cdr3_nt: TGTGCCTGGAGTGCAGGATTTGAAGCTTTCTTT; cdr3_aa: CAWSAGFEAFF
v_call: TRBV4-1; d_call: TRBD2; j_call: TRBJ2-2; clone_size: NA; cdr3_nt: TGCGCCAGCAGCCAAGATCTTAGCGGGACGCTACGGACCGGGGAGCTGTTTTTT; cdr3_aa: CASSQDLSGTLRTGELFF
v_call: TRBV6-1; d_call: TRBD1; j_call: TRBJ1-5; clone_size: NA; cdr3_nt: TGTGCCAGCAAGCAGGACAGGGGGCTTCAGCCCCAGCATTTT; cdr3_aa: CASKQDRGLQPQHF
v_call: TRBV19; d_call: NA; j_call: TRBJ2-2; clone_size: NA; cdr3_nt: TGTGCCAGTAGTAAGAGGGACGGGTACACCGGGGAGCTGTTTTTT; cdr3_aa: CASSKRDGYTGELFF
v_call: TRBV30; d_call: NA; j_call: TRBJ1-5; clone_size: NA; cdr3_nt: TGTGCCTGGAGTGTGTCCGGGGGTCAGCCCCAGCATTTT; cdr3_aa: CAWSVSGGQPQHF